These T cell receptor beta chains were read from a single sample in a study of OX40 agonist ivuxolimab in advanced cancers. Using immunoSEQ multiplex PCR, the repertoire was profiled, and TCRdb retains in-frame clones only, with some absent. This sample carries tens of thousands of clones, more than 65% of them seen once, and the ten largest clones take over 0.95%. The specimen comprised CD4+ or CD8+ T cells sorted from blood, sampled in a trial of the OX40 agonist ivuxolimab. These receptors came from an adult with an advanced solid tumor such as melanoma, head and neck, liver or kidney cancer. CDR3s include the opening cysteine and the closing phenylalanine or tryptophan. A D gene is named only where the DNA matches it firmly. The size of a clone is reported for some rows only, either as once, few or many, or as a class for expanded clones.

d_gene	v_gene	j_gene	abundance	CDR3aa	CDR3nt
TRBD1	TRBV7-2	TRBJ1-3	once	CASSLTGTGGIRNTIYF	TGTGCCAGCAGCCTCACCGGGACAGGGGGTATAAGAAACACCATATATTTT
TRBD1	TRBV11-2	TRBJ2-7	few	CASSLDYRGPYEQYF	TGTGCCAGCAGCTTAGATTACAGGGGTCCCTACGAGCAGTACTTC
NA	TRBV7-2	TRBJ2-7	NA	CASSLGAGLEQYF	TGTGCCAGCAGCCTCGGGGCGGGGCTCGAGCAGTACTTC
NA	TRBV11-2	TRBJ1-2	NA	CASSPWGANYGYTF	TGTGCCAGCAGCCCTTGGGGAGCTAACTATGGCTACACCTTC
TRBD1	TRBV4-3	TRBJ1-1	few	CASSLWTGAPEAFF	TGCGCCAGCAGCCTTTGGACAGGGGCCCCTGAAGCTTTCTTT
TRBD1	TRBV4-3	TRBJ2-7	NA	CASSQTGSSYEQYF	TGCGCCAGCAGCCAGACAGGGAGCTCCTACGAGCAGTACTTC
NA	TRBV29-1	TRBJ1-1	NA	CSVGTQNTEAFF	TGCAGCGTTGGGACACAGAACACTGAAGCTTTCTTT
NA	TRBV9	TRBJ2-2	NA	CASSVGQGMSTGELFF	TGTGCCAGCAGCGTAGGGCAGGGGATGAGCACCGGGGAGCTGTTTTTT
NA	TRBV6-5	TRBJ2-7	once	CASSYSGGIYEQYF	TGTGCCAGCAGTTACTCGGGCGGGATCTACGAGCAGTACTTC
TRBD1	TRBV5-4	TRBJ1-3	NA	CASSSTGGASFGNTIYF	TGTGCCAGCAGCTCCACAGGGGGCGCGTCGTTTGGAAACACCATATATTTT
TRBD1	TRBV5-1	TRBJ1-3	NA	CASSLVTGSGNTIYF	TGCGCCAGCAGCTTGGTGACAGGGTCTGGAAACACCATATATTTT
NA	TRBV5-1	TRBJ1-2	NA	CASSLLRQNYGYTF	TGCGCCAGCAGCTTGTTGAGACAGAACTATGGCTACACCTTC
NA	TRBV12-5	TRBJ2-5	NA	CASGLQGGETQYF	TGTGCTAGTGGTTTGCAGGGCGGGGAGACCCAGTACTTC
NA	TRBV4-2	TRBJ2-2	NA	CASSQEGKPGAGELFF	TGTGCCAGCAGCCAAGAAGGGAAACCGGGAGCGGGGGAGCTGTTTTTT
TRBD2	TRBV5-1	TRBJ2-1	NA	CASSPGLADPTDQFF	TGCGCCAGCAGCCCTGGACTAGCGGACCCGACGGACCAGTTCTTC
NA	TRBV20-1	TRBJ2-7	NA	CSAARVYEQYF	TGCAGTGCTGCCCGGGTATACGAGCAGTACTTC
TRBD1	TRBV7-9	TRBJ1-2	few	CATDRGELRGYTF	TGTGCCACGGACAGGGGGGAGCTTCGTGGCTACACCTTC
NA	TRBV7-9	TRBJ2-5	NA	CASSLVSSVQETQYF	TGTGCCAGCAGCTTAGTGTCCAGCGTCCAAGAGACCCAGTACTTC
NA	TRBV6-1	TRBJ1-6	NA	CASSEVLTGLYNSPLHF	TGTGCCAGCAGTGAAGTGCTGACAGGCCTCTATAATTCACCCCTCCACTTT
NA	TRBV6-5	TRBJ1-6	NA	CASSYSGAYNSPLHF	TGTGCCAGCAGTTATAGCGGAGCCTATAATTCACCCCTCCACTTT
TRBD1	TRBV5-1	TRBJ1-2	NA	CASSQQGAYGYTF	TGCGCCAGCAGTCAACAGGGGGCCTATGGCTACACCTTC
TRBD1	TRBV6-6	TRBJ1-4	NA	CASSAGTGNEKLFF	TGTGCCAGCAGTGCTGGGACAGGTAATGAAAAACTGTTTTTT
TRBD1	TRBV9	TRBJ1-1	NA	CASSGQGPNTEAFF	TGTGCCAGCAGCGGACAGGGCCCGAACACTGAAGCTTTCTTT
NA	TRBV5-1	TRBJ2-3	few	CASMQGSADTQYF	TGCGCCAGCATGCAGGGATCAGCAGATACGCAGTATTTT
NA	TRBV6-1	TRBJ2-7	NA	CASTSGQTHEQYF	TGTGCCAGCACTTCCGGGCAGACCCACGAGCAGTACTTC
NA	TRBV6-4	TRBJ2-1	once	CASSPGALMTYNEQFF	TGTGCCAGCAGTCCGGGGGCCCTAATGACGTACAATGAGCAGTTCTTC
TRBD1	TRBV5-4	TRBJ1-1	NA	CASSLRDRNTEAFF	TGTGCCAGCAGCTTAAGGGACAGGAACACTGAAGCTTTCTTT
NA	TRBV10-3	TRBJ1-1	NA	CAISSRGLMNTEAFF	TGTGCCATCTCTTCCCGGGGATTGATGAACACTGAAGCTTTCTTT
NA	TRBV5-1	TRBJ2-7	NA	CASSLASGNFYEQYF	TGCGCCAGCAGCTTGGCTTCAGGGAACTTCTACGAGCAGTACTTC
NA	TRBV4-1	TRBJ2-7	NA	CASSQDLISYEQYF	TGCGCCAGCAGCCAAGATCTCATAAGCTACGAGCAGTACTTC
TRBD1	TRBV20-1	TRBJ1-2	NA	CSVGTEYGYTF	TGCAGTGTGGGGACAGAGTATGGCTACACCTTC